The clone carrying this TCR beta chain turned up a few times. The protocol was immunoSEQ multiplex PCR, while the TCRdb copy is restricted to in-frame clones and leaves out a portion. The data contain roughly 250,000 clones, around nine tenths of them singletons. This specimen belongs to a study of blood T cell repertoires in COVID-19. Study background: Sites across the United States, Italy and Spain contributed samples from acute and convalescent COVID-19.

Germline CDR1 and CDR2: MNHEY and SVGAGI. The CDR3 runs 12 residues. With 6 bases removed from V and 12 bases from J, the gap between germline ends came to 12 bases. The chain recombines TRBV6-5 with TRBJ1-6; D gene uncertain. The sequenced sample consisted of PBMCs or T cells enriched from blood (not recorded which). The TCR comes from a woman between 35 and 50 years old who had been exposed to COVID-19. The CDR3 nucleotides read TGTGCCAGCAGCCACGGCGGGGTACCCCTCCACTTT. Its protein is CASSHGGVPLHF.